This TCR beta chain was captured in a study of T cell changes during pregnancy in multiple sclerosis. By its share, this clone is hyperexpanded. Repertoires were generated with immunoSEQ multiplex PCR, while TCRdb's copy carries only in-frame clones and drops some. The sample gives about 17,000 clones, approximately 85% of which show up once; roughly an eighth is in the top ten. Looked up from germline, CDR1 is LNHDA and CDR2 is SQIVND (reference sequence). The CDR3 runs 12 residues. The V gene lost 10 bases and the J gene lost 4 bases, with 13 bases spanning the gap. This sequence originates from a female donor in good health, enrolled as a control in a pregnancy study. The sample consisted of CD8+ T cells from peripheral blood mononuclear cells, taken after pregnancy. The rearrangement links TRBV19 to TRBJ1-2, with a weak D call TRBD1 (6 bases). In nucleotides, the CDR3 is TGTGCCACCTTGACAGGCGGCTATGGCTACACCTTC. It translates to CATLTGGYGYTF. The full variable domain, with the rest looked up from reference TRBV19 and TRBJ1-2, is DGGITQSPKYLFRKEGQNVTLSCEQNLNHDAMYWYRQDPGQGLRLIYYSQIVNDFQKGDIAEGYSVSREKKESFPLTVTSAQKNPTAFYLCATLTGGYGYTFGSGTRLTVV.